The entry that follows covers one T cell receptor (beta chain) sequence. This record belongs to a study of technical replicates of blood from a few donors. This CDR3 is 16 amino acids long. Germline trimming cut 2 bases from V and 0 bases from J; bases unmatched to any gene: 4. Germline lookup yields CDR1 MNHEY and CDR2 SVGAGI. Some clones are missing from TCRdb's copy, which holds only in-frame ones; the method was immunoSEQ multiplex PCR. Seen here are about 73,000 clones, approximately 93% observed once, and the top ten hold 0.2% to 0.3%. The chain recombines TRBV6-5 with TRBJ2-3, with 8 positions matching TRBD2. Sequenced: T cells isolated from PBMCs. The receptor's source is a human donor in good health. Here the CDR3 reads CASSYQSGRSTDTQYF. In DNA form, the CDR3 reads TGTGCCAGCAGTTACCAAAGCGGGAGAAGCACAGATACGCAGTATTTT.